The T cell receptor (beta chain) under discussion was sequenced for a study of neurological immune-mediated disorders. Points from the study as a whole: The multiple sclerosis repertoire cluster showed no association with any clinical or MRI feature. The authors stated that larger cohorts are needed.

This clonotype came up many times. Its target is not known. From the 5' RACE reads, TCRdb called clonotypes with MiXCR, one entry per CDR3 protein. In the table there are about 46,000 distinct CDR3 sequences, 3% of which are singletons. From germline, CDR1 is MNHEY and CDR2 SVGAGI. Trimming stripped 6 bases from V and 7 bases from J, with 13 bases between. This CDR3 comprises 14 residues. This chain uses TRBV6-5 with TRBJ1-6; a weak D match, TRBD1 (6 bases). Sequencing was performed on PBMCs. This sequence originates from a woman between 50 and 59 years old with multiple sclerosis. The CDR3 DNA is TGTGCCAGCAGATGGACAGAGGGGAATTCACCCCTCCACTTT. Amino acids: CASRWTEGNSPLHF.